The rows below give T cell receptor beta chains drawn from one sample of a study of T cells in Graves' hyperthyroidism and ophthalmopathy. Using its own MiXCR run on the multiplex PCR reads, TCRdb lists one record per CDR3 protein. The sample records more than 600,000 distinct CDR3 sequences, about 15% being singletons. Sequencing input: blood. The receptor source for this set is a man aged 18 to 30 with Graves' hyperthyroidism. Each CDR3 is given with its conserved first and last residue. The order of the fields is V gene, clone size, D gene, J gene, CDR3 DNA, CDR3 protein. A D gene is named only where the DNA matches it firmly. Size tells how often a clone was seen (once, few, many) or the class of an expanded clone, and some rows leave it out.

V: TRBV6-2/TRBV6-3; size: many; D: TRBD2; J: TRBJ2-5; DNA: TGTGCCAGCAGTTACATCCTATTGGCTAGCGGGAGCCAAGAGACCCAGTACTTC; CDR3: CASSYILLASGSQETQYF
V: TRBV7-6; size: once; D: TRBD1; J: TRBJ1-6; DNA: TGTGCCAGCAGCTTAGCGAAGGGACAGGGGTTACTTGCACCCCTCCACTTT; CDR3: CASSLAKGQGLLAPLHF
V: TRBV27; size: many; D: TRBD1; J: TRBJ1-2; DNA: TGTGCCAGCAGTGCAACGGGACAGGGGGGATATGGCTACACCTTC; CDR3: CASSATGQGGYGYTF
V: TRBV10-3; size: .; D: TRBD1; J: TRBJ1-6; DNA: TGTGCCATCAGTGAGAACTGGGAGACAGGGGATTCACCCCTCCACTTT; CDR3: CAISENWETGDSPLHF
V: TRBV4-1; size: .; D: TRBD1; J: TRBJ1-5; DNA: TGCGCCAGCAGCCCGCTCAGGGGGAATCAGCCCCAGCATTTT; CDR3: CASSPLRGNQPQHF
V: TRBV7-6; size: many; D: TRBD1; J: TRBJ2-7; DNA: TGTGCCAGCAGCCCGGGGACAGGGGGACCGGGACACGAGCAGTACTTC; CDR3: CASSPGTGGPGHEQYF
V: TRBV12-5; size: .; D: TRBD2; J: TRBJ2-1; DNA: TGTGCTAGTGGAACCGGGACTAGCGGGAGGGCCCCTTACAATGAGCAGTTCTTC; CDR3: CASGTGTSGRAPYNEQFF
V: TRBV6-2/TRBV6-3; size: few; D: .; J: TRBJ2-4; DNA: TGTGCCAGCAGTTACGGAGGACAGGGAAATGGGAGGGACATTCAGTACTTC; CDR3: CASSYGGQGNGRDIQYF
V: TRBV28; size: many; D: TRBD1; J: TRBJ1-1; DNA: TGTGCCAGCAGTTGGGACAGGCCTGAAGCTTTCTTT; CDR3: CASSWDRPEAFF
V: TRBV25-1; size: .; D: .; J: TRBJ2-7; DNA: TGTGCCAGCAGTGTCCAGGGGATATACGAGCAGTACTTC; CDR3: CASSVQGIYEQYF
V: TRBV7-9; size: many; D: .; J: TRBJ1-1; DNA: TGTGCCAGCAGCCCCGGGTCGGAGGGACGGAACACTGAAGCTTTCTTT; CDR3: CASSPGSEGRNTEAFF
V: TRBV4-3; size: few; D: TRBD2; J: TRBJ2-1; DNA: TGCGCCAGCAGCCAATTTAGCGGGAGCTCCTACAATGAGCAGTTCTTC; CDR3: CASSQFSGSSYNEQFF
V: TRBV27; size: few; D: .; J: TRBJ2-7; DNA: TGTGCCAGCAGTTTAATTAACTTCGGCTCGAGCTCCTACGAGCAGTACTTC; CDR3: CASSLINFGSSSYEQYF
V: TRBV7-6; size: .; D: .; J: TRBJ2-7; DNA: TGTGCCAGCAGCCGCGGGACAGAGACCTACGAGCAGTACTTC; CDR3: CASSRGTETYEQYF
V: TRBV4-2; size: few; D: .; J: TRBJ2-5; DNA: TGTGCCAGCAGCCCCAACGAGAGAGAGACCCAGTACTTC; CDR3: CASSPNERETQYF